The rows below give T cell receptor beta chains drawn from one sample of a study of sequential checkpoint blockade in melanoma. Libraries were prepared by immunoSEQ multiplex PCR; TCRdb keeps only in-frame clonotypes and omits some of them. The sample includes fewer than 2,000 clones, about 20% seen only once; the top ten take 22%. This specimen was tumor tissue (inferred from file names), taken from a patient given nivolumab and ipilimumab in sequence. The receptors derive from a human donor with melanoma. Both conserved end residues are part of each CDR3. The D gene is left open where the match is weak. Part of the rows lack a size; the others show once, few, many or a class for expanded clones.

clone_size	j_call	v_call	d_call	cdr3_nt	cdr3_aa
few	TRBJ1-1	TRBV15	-	TGTGCCACCAGCAGAGGACCCGGTACCCCGAACACTGAAGCTTTCTTT	CATSRGPGTPNTEAFF
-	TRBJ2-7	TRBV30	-	TGTGCCTGGAGTCGAATCCAGGGGCACGAGCAGTACTTC	CAWSRIQGHEQYF
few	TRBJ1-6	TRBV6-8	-	TGTGCCAGCAGTGACCGTCTTGGTTCACCCCTCCACTTT	CASSDRLGSPLHF
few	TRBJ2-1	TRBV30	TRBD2	TGTGCCTGGAGGGGACTAGCGGGAGGCTATAATGAGCAGTTCTTC	CAWRGLAGGYNEQFF
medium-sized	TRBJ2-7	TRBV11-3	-	TGTGCCAGCAGCTTTGCCGGGGGCTCCTACGAGCAGTACTTC	CASSFAGGSYEQYF
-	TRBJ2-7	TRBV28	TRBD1	TGTGCCAGCAGTTCCCGGACAGGGGCTCCCTACGAGCAGTACTTC	CASSSRTGAPYEQYF
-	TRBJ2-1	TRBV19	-	TGTGCCAGTAGTATAAGCCTAAGTATCTACAATGAGCAGTTCTTC	CASSISLSIYNEQFF
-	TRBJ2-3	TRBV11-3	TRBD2	TGTGCCAGCAGCTTATATTGGACTAGCGGGGGAGGGCCCCCGGATACGCAGTATTTT	CASSLYWTSGGGPPDTQYF
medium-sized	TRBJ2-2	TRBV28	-	TGTGCCAGCAGTCCCCGGAGGAGGGCTCACACCGGGGAGCTGTTTTTT	CASSPRRRAHTGELFF
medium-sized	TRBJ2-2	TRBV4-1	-	TGCGCCAGCAGCCCCCTGGTCGCGTCCGGGGAGCTGTTTTTT	CASSPLVASGELFF